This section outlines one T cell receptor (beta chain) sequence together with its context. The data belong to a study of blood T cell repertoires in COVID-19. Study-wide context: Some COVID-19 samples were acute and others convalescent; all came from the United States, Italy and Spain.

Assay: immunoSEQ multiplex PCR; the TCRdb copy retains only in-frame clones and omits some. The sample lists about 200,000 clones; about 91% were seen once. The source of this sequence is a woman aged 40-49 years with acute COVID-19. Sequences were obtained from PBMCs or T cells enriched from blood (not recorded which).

The CDR3 sequence: CASSQLDGRGLNEQFF. The CDR3 region has the DNA TGTGCCAGCAGCCAATTGGATGGCAGGGGGCTCAATGAGCAGTTCTTC. V and J are TRBV14 and TRBJ2-1; 8 bases agree with TRBD1. Trimming at V came to 2 bases and at J to 6 bases, leaving 9 bases not matched to a gene. CDR1 and CDR2 (germline): SGHDN, FVKESK. This CDR3 region has 16 residues.